The sequence of this TCR beta chain was determined in a study of preoperative IRX-2 immunotherapy in early breast cancer. Treatment denoted: preoperative locoregional IRX-2 cytokine immunotherapy. Preoperative locoregional IRX-2 cytokine immunotherapy was tested in the phase Ib source study. The assay was immunoSEQ multiplex PCR, and TCRdb's table has in-frame clones only and misses some. The table has tens of thousands of clones, roughly 91% seen once. V trimming: 4 bases; J trimming: 1 base; junction bases outside the gene matches: 7. There are 15 residues in the CDR3. Germline CDR1 and CDR2: SGHRS and YFSETQ.

The chain joins TRBV5-1 to TRBJ1-1; 7 nucleotides align to TRBD1. The sample consisted of tumor tissue, taken after IRX-2 immunotherapy. The source is a human donor with breast cancer. The CDR3 region has the DNA TGCGCCAGCAGCGGAACCGGACAGGCGAACACTGAAGCTTTCTTT. Translating it yields CASSGTGQANTEAFF.